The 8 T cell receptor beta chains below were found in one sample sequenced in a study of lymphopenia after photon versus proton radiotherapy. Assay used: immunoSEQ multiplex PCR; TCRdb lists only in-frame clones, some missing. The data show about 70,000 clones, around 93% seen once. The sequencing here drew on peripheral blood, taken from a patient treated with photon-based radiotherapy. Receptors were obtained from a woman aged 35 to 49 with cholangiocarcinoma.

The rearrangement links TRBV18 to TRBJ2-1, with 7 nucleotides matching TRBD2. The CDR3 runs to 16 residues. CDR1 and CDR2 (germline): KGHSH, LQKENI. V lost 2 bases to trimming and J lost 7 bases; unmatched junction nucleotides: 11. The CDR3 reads CASSPNGLAGGNEQFF. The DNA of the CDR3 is TGTGCCAGCTCACCAAACGGTCTCGCCGGGGGGAATGAGCAGTTCTTC.

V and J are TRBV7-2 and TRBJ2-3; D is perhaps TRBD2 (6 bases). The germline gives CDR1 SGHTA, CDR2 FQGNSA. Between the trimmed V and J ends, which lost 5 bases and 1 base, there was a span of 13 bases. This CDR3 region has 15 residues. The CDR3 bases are TGTGCCAGCAGCCCCCGTTTAGCGGGCACAGATACGCAGTATTTT. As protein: CASSPRLAGTDTQYF.

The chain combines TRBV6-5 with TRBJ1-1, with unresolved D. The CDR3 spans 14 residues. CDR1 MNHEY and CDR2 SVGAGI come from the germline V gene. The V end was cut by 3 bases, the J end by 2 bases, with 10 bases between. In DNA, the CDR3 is TGTGCCAGCAGTTATGACCCCTTAAACACTGAAGCTTTCTTT. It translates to CASSYDPLNTEAFF.

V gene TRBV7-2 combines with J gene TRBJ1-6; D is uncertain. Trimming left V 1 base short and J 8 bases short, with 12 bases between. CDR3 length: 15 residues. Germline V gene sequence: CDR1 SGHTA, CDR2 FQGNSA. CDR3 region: CASSLVSKSDSPLHF. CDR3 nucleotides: TGTGCCAGCAGCTTAGTCAGCAAATCGGATTCACCCCTCCACTTT.

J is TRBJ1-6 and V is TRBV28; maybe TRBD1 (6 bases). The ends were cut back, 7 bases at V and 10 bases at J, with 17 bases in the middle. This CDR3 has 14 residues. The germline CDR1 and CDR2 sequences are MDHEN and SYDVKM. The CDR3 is CASNEGGSSSPLHF. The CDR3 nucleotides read TGTGCCAGCAATGAGGGGGGCAGTAGCTCACCCCTCCACTTT.

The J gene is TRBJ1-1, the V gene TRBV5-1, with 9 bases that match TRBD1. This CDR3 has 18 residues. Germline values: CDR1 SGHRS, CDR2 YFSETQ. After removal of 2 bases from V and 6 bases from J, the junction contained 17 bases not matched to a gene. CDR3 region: CASSFGQGMITPKPEAFF. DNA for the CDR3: TGCGCCAGCAGCTTCGGACAGGGGATGATTACCCCGAAACCTGAAGCTTTCTTT.

As DNA, the CDR3 is TGCGCCAGCAGCTTTGGGCAGTTACCTAATGAAAAACTGTTTTTT. Residues: CASSFGQLPNEKLFF. This chain links TRBV5-1 with TRBJ1-4; D is unclear. This CDR3 has 15 residues. CDR1 is SGHRS and CDR2 is YFSETQ in the germline V gene. Trimming stripped 2 bases from V and 3 bases from J, with 11 bases between.

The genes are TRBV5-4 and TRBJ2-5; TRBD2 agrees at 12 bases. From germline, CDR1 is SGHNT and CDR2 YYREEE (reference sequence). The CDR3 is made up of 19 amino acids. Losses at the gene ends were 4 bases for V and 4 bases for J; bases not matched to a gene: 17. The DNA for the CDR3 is TGTGCCAGCAGCCTGGCCAGGAGGTCTAGCGGGAGGGCCGGAGAGACCCAGTACTTC. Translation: CASSLARRSSGRAGETQYF.